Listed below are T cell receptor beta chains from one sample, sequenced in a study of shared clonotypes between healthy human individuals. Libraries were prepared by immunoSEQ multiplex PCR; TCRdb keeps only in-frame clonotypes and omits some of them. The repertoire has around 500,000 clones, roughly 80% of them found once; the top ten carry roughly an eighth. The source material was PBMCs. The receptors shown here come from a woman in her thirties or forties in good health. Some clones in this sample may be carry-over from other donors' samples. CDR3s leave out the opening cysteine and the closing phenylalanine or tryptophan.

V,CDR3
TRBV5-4,ASSPDREETQY
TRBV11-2,ASSPSQAFYEKLF
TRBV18,ASSPPNRGDTEAF
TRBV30,AWSASLTSTLGTEAF
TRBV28,ASSTDRTNSNQPQH
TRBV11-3,ASSLDPGTGRDYEQF
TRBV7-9,ASSWTAGARNEQF
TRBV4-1,ASSQLNTGELF
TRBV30,AWSVGRGYYGYT
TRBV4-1,ASSQGRAGELF
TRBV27,ASSPPGYRGRENIQY
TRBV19,ASSRLQGRGANQPQH
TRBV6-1,ASSQRTGGTDTQY
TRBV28,ASSPGVSYGYT
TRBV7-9,ASSLVSGIYNEQF
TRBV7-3,ASSLRGTSGRNSGANVLT
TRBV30,AWSVSGGSETQY
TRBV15,ATSRAVAAPWEQY
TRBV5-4,ASSAQHNEQF
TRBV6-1,ASSEGGVRNYEQY
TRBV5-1,ASSFEGNEKLF
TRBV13,ASSVGQGATNYGYT
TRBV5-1,ASSYTGSDTQY
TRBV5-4,ASSQKTGNPYEQY
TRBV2,ASGGSYNSPLH
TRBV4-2,ASSQVGQGKEELF
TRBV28,ASTPRTGHTEAF
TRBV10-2,ASRTSGGSYEQY
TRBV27,ASSLEGGHSYEQY
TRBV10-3,AIKRTDGSYEQY
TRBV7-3,ASSLAEGALYEQY
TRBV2,ASSQGLQSGELF
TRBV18,ASSPPGTGINSIQY
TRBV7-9,ASSAVMLPCGADTQY
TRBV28,ASSLTPGANQPQH
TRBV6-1,ASRIGPLSNQPQH
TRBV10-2,ASSGTGVWQPQH
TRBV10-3,ATRGPTEANEKLF
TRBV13,ASSPNPDAYEQY
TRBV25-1,ASSELGFATNEKLF